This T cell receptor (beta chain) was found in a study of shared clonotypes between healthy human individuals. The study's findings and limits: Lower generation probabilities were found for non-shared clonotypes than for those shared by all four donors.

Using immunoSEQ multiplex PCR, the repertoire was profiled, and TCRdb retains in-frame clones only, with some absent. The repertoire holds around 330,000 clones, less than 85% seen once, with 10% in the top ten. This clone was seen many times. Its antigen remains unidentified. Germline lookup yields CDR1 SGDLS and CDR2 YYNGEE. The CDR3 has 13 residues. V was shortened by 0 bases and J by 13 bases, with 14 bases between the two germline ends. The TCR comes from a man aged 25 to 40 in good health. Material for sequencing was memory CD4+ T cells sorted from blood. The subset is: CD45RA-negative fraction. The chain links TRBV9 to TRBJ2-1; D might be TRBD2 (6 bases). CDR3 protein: CASSVANSGLQFF. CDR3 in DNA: TGTGCCAGCAGCGTAGCTAATTCGGGACTCCAGTTCTTC.